This note documents a single T cell receptor beta chain sequence. The target of this receptor is not known. No per-base quality is available; no much larger clone lies one base away. The donors were included in the validation cohort of approximately 120 subjects, a group kept apart from the roughly 700-subject first cohort. These data originate in a study of cytomegalovirus exposure and HLA in healthy donors (dated by TCRdb to about 2017). Background on the whole study: According to a later analysis, one platform produced both the roughly 110 validation repertoires and the 666 repertoires of the first cohort. To predict cytomegalovirus infection status, the study brought together high-throughput TCR immunosequencing, statistical association of individual TCRs with disease status, and machine learning. The study aimed to test whether cataloging public T cell receptors could reveal signatures of past pathogen exposure. Besides the first cohort of hundreds of subjects, a separate validation cohort made up of roughly 120 different subjects was used. The investigation overall reported the following: In vitro tests confirmed that three of the cytomegalovirus-associated TCR beta chains recognize cytomegalovirus antigens. The classifier was reported to diagnose cytomegalovirus status with high specificity and sensitivity in both the original and validation cohorts. All 120 or so repertoires were used to score co-occurrence in the validation cohort in a later analysis, because that analysis had no HLA typing for the cohort. The authors suggested that the approach could potentially be extended to other disease states and immunological phenotypes. The study listed approximately 160 TCR beta chains as associated with cytomegalovirus. Most TCR sequences were seen in very few donors, while some public TCRs were found in many individuals. In a later analysis, TCRs clustered in the first cohort were found to also tend to co-occur in the approximately 120 validation repertoires, with around 94% of cluster scores above 0.

The protocol used for the library was the immunoSEQ multiplex PCR assay. In the original analysis: To diagnose cytomegalovirus status from the catalog of TCR beta chain sequences, a statistical classification framework was built. TCRdb re-hosts the immuneACCESS table, in-frame sequences only. Its copies lack some clones; in the studies checked, an unresolved V gene accounts for under half of them, and the cause for the rest is not known. That table gives V, J and clone size, and the DNA gave D and trimming. Recorded for this sample are 300,000 to 400,000 clones; about nine tenths of them occurred a single time. The ten largest clonotypes hold 0.83% of the sample. The CDR3, cysteine through phenylalanine, is 19 amino acids long. Only the CDR3 part of the read is kept: 57 bases, read in frame from the first base. Germline trimming amounts to 2 bases on V and 11 bases on J, with 19 as the count of junction bases outside the gene matches. The germline V gene encodes CDR1 MGHRA and CDR2 YSYEKL.

The chain is encoded by TRBV4-1 joined to TRBJ2-1; 12 bases in the junction line up with TRBD2. This sequence was found in a woman under 30 in good health and CMV-seronegative. The sequencing input was PBMCs. Here the CDR3 is given as CASSQPTRGLAGGLSQQFF. The DNA sequence follows: TGCGCCAGCAGCCAACCCACTAGAGGCCTAGCGGGGGGGCTCTCCCAGCAGTTCTTC.